This TCR beta chain was found in a study of T cells in localized non-small cell lung cancer. Study-level findings and limits: Investigators sequenced only a single tumor region, leaving heterogeneity possible. With higher T cell density in blood came longer overall survival. Uninvolved adjacent lung had the highest recorded T cell clonality, with tumor below it. Appearance in adjacent lung was seen for a median 57 of the top 100 tumor clones.

Method: immunoSEQ multiplex PCR; TCRdb's copy keeps in-frame clones and lacks some. This repertoire shows under 150,000 clones, more than 80% found once; its top ten account for 1.5% to 2%. In regard to this clone: Its antigen remains unidentified.

This receptor was obtained from a female donor of 60 years or more with stage I lung adenocarcinoma. The sample was peripheral blood, taken before any cancer treatment.

The CDR3 loop is CASINLGMGQSFF. CDR3 DNA sequence: TGTGCCAGCATCAATTTGGGCATGGGGCAATCCTTCTTC. The chain uses TRBV6-5 and TRBJ2-1; a weak D match, TRBD1 (5 bases). The CDR3 spans 13 residues. Germline loops: CDR1 MNHEY, CDR2 SVGAGI. V lost 7 bases to trimming and J lost 16 bases, with 23 bases between them.